Described below is a single T cell receptor beta chain sequence and its context. What it binds is not known. The sample belongs to a study of cytomegalovirus exposure and HLA in healthy donors. Study-wide points: Reports described diagnosis of cytomegalovirus status by the classifier as highly specific and sensitive. According to the study, 160 or so TCR beta chains were cytomegalovirus-associated.

This table comes from immunoSEQ multiplex PCR, and its TCRdb copy is limited to in-frame clones, with some not included. Of about 200,000 clones listed, over 80% are singletons. The CDR3 runs 16 residues. Deletions cut 2 bases from V and 8 bases from J, with 19 bases between. The germline CDR1 and CDR2 sequences are ENHRY and SYGVKD. This TCR came from a woman younger than 35 in good health and CMV-seronegative. This chain connects TRBV10-3 to TRBJ2-1, with a tentative D call TRBD1 (6 bases). Sequencing was carried out using PBMCs. CDR3 bases: TGTGCCATCAGTGAGGACATCAGGACAGCTGGGGATGAGCAGTTCTTC. It encodes CAISEDIRTAGDEQFF.